This note documents a single T cell receptor (beta chain) sequence. MiXCR was run by TCRdb on the 5' RACE reads, yielding one entry per CDR3 protein. The data hold 70,000 to 90,000 distinct CDR3 sequences, with more than 13% observed a single time. Germline assignment: CDR1 SGHRS and CDR2 YFSETQ. The CDR3 covers 14 residues. V dropped 9 bases and J dropped 2 bases, with 14 bases sitting between them. The data were taken from a study of early T cells in non-severe SARS-CoV-2 infection. About the research overall: Alpha and beta chains were unpaired, from unsorted whole-blood bulk RNA.

The rearrangement joins TRBV5-1 to TRBJ2-2; D is possibly TRBD2 (6 bases). The receptor's source is an adult who was a healthcare worker with PCR-confirmed SARS-CoV-2 infection or an uninfected control (not recorded which). Sequencing input: whole blood. DNA for the CDR3: TGCGCCACCAGATTAGCGGAAAACACCGGGGAGCTGTTTTTT. It is translated as CATRLAENTGELFF.